The 2 T cell receptor beta chains below all came from one sample that was sequenced in a study of tumor-infiltrating lymphocytes in primary liver carcinoma. The researchers produced TCR beta cDNA from around 500 ng total RNA with a constant-region primer. Three rounds of nested multiplex PCR with slightly modified ARM-PCR produced TCR beta libraries. A C-beta reverse primer and TRBV1-TRBV30 forward primers served in each of the first two PCR rounds, at approximately 10 cycles apiece. MiXCR, applied by TCRdb to the multiplex PCR reads, yields one record per CDR3 protein. This sample yields over 75,000 distinct CDR3 sequences, of which around 70% are seen a single time; 27% belongs to the top ten. Starting material for RNA and DNA co-extraction consisted of roughly 17-31 mg of unsorted bulk tissue. The sample comprised tumor-adjacent normal liver tissue. The receptors were gathered from a man aged 35-49 years with primary liver carcinoma and hepatitis B virus infection.

Points on this clonotype: A much larger clone lies one base from this, so it may be a read error. The conserved phenylalanine or tryptophan is not found at the CDR3 terminus, so this likely reflects a read error. V is TRBV29-1 and J is TRBJ1-4, with unresolved D. The CDR3 loop spans 15 amino acids. Trimming stripped 5 bases from V and 3 bases from J, with 16 bases between. Looked up from germline, CDR1 is SQVTM and CDR2 is ANQGSEA. The CDR3 sequence is CSVILAGSANEKLFL. The CDR3 DNA sequence: TGCAGCGTTATCTTGGCAGGATCAGCTAATGAAAAACTGTTTCTT.

In its sample, this clonotype was seen many times. The gene calls are TRBV12-3 or TRBV12-4 and TRBJ1-4; no definite D call. CDR3 size: 15 residues. The V and J ends lost 5 bases and 7 bases respectively, with 17 bases between them. CDR3 residues: CASSPRELKGEKLFF. The CDR3 DNA follows: TGTGCCAGCAGTCCGCGAGAACTAAAGGGTGAAAAACTGTTTTTT.